The 22 T cell receptor beta chains below were found in one sample sequenced in a study of CXCR3-negative and CXCR3-positive naive CD8 T cells. Study results and caveats: Higher TRB CDR3 hydrophobicity marked CXCR3-positive naive cells relative to CXCR3-negative naive cells.

No antigens are known for them. Preparation of TRB cDNA libraries relied on 5' RACE carrying UMI labels. Each CDR3 protein gets one entry in TCRdb, which reprocessed the 5' RACE reads and gives no DNA. This sample's table has 55,000 to 70,000 distinct CDR3 sequences. Material: naive CXCR3+ CD8+ T cells from blood. As to subset: CD45RO-CCR7+CD27+CD95- naive CD8+ T cells expressing CXCR3 (TNR3+). These receptors were obtained from a human donor in good health. Some clones in this sample may be carry-over from other donors' samples.

The chain carries TRBV7-6 and TRBJ2-1; TCRdb proposes TRBD1, but this gene call is untestable without DNA. CDR1 SGHVS and CDR2 FNYEAQ come from the germline V gene. This CDR3 contains 16 residues. The chain's CDR3 is CASSQLVYGDGNEQFF.

This rearrangement joins TRBV7-9 to TRBJ1-5. In germline, CDR1 is SEHNR, CDR2 FQNEAQ (reference sequence). This CDR3 comprises 13 residues. This chain's CDR3 is CASSLHGNQPQHF.

V usage is TRBV4-1 and J usage is TRBJ2-1; absent DNA, TCRdb's TRBD2 call cannot be checked. The CDR3 is made up of 17 amino acids. Germline CDR1 MGHRA, CDR2 YSYEKL. This chain's CDR3 is CASSQGGQTSGVNEQFF.

V and J are TRBV29-1 and TRBJ1-1. The CDR3 is 12 residues long. Per germline, CDR1 SQVTM and CDR2 ANQGSEA. The CDR3 loop reads CSVESQEGEAFF.

The J gene is TRBJ2-3, the V gene TRBV4-2; TCRdb's assignment of TRBD2 cannot be checked, as there is no DNA. The CDR3 extends over 17 amino acids. CDR1 LGHNA and CDR2 YNFKEQ come from the germline V gene. This CDR3 is CASSQPPRAGWADTQYF.

The chain carries TRBV29-1 and TRBJ2-5. Germline V gives CDR1 SQVTM, CDR2 ANQGSEA. This CDR3 spans 12 amino acids. CDR3: CSVGRPQETQYF.

The chain has TRBV28 and TRBJ1-5. CDR3 length equals 15 residues. Germline CDR1 MDHEN, CDR2 SYDVKM. The CDR3 loop reads CASSLYRVGNQPQHF.

The chain recombines TRBV12-3 or TRBV12-4 with TRBJ1-1. The CDR3 spans 13 residues. The CDR3 region is CASSLLVNTEAFF.

The chain combines TRBV10-3 with TRBJ2-2; the TCRdb call, TRBD2, lacks DNA for checking. This CDR3 region has 18 residues. Germline CDR1 is ENHRY and CDR2 is SYGVKD. The CDR3 spells CAISETSGGRTTPGELFF.

The V and J genes are TRBV4-3 and TRBJ1-2; the TCRdb call, TRBD1, lacks DNA for checking. This CDR3 spans 13 amino acids. The germline gives CDR1 LGHNA, CDR2 YSLEER. This CDR3 reads CASSGRDTNGYTF.

This chain links TRBV7-2 with TRBJ2-7. The CDR3 spans 11 residues. In germline, CDR1 is SGHTA, CDR2 FQGNSA. CDR3 in amino acids: CARSVTYEQYF.

This chain uses TRBV7-2 with TRBJ2-7. Germline values: CDR1 SGHTA, CDR2 FQGNSA. This CDR3 is built from 14 residues. CDR3 loop: CASSLQHNTYEQYF.

The chain recombines TRBV12-3 or TRBV12-4 with TRBJ1-3; TCRdb lists TRBD1, though no DNA is available to test this call. The CDR3 runs 14 residues. The CDR3 region is CASSSTGDGNTIYF.

The rearrangement uses TRBV18 and TRBJ2-7; absent DNA, TCRdb's TRBD2 call cannot be checked. In germline, CDR1 is KGHSH, CDR2 LQKENI. The CDR3 loop spans 14 amino acids. The CDR3 here is CASSPSLADYEQYF.

The chain links TRBV4-2 to TRBJ2-5; TCRdb outputs TRBD2, but without DNA this stays unchecked. CDR3 length: 13 residues. Germline CDR1 and CDR2: LGHNA and YNFKEQ. CDR3 in amino acids: CASSLGTPETQYF.

The rearrangement joins TRBV20-1 to TRBJ1-2; the D call of TRBD1 rests on TCRdb alone, since no DNA is present to check it. The germline V gene has CDR1 DFQATT and CDR2 SNEGSKA (reference sequence). The CDR3 covers 13 residues. Here the CDR3 reads CSARQGATYGYTF.

The genes are TRBV7-6 and TRBJ2-7; with no DNA, the TCRdb D assignment of TRBD1 cannot be verified. The germline CDR1 and CDR2 sequences are SGHVS and FNYEAQ. CDR3 length: 15 residues. CDR3 sequence: CASSLSGGGLYEQYF.

V gene TRBV7-3 combines with J gene TRBJ2-1; the D gene TCRdb calls, TRBD1, cannot be checked with no DNA. Per the germline V gene, CDR1 is SGHTA and CDR2 is FQGTGA. The CDR3 has 14 amino acids. The CDR3 region is CASNQGGRYNEQFF.

The chain has TRBV27 and TRBJ2-1; TCRdb's D gene call, TRBD2, goes unchecked for lack of DNA. The CDR3 length is 13 residues. CDR1 and CDR2 from the germline V gene are MNHEY and SMNVEV (reference sequence). The chain's CDR3 is CASDGKGRNEQFF.

The genes are TRBV20-1 and TRBJ1-5; TCRdb designates TRBD1, a call that cannot be tested without DNA. The CDR3 is 18 residues long. Germline CDR1 and CDR2: DFQATT and SNEGSKA (reference sequence). This CDR3 is CSATPWGQGFLGNQPQHF.

The V call is TRBV28, the J call TRBJ2-2; the D call of TRBD1 rests on TCRdb alone, since no DNA is present to check it. This CDR3 spans 15 amino acids. CDR1 and CDR2 from the germline V gene are MDHEN and SYDVKM. The CDR3 is CAIHSPRGGTGELFF.

The genes are TRBV11-3 and TRBJ2-1; TCRdb outputs TRBD1, but without DNA this stays unchecked. CDR1 and CDR2 from the germline V gene are SGHNT and YENEEA. The CDR3 is 14 amino acids. The CDR3 sequence: CASSWGNRRDEQFF.